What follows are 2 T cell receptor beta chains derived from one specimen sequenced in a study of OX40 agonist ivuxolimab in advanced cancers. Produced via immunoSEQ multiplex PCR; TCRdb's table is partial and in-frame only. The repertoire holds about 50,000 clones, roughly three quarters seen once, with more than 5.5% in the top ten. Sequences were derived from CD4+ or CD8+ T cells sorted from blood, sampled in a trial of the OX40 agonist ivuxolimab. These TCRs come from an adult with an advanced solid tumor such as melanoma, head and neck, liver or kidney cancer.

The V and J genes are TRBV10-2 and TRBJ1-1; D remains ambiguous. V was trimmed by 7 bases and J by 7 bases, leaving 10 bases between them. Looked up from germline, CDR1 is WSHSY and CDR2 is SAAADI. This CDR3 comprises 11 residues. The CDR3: CASNSDREAFF. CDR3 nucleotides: TGCGCCAGCAATTCGGATCGTGAAGCTTTCTTT.

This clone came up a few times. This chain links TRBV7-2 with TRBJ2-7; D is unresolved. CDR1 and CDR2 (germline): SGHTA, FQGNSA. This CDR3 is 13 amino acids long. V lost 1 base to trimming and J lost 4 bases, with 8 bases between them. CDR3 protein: CASSLGPNYEQYF. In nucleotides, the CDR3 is TGTGCCAGCAGCTTAGGACCCAATTACGAGCAGTACTTC. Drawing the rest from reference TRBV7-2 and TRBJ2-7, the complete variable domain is GAGVSQSPSNKVTEKGKDVELRCDPISGHTALYWYRQSLGQGLEFLIYFQGNSAPDKSGLPSDRFSAERTGGSVSTLTIQRTQQEDSAVYLCASSLGPNYEQYFGPGTRLTVT.